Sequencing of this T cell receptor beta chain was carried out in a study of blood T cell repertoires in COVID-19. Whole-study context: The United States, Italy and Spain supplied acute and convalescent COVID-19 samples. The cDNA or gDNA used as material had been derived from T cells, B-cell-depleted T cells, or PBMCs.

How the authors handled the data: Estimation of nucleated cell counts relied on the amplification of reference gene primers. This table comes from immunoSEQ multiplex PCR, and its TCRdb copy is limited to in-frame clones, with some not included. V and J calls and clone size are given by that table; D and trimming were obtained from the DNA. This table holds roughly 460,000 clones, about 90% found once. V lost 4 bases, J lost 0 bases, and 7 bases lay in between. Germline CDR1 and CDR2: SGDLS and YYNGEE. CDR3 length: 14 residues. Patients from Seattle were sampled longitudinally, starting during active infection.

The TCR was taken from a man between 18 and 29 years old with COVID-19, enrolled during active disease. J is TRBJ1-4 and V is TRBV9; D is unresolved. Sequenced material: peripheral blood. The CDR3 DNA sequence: TGTGCCAGCAGCCCGGTTGCAACTAATGAAAAACTGTTTTTT. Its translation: CASSPVATNEKLFF. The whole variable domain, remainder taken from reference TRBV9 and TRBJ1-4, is DSGVTQTPKHLITATGQRVTLRCSPRSGDLSVYWYQQSLDQGLQFLIQYYNGEERAKGNILERFSAQQFPDLHSELNLSSLELGDSALYFCASSPVATNEKLFFGSGTQLSVL.